This T cell receptor (beta chain) was recovered during a study of blood T cell repertoires in COVID-19. Using immunoSEQ multiplex PCR, the repertoire was profiled, and TCRdb retains in-frame clones only, with some absent. This sample yields about 90,000 clones, of which 70% to 90% are seen a single time; 1.2% belongs to the top ten. Sequenced: peripheral blood. This TCR was recovered from a man older than 75 with active or convalescent COVID-19.

The CDR3 DNA follows: TGTGCCAGCAGCTTGGCCTTGGGACTAGCGGGCCCTGGGGGAACCGGGGAGCTGTTTTTT. It yields the protein CASSLALGLAGPGGTGELFF. The chain uses TRBV5-4 and TRBJ2-2, with 12 bases fitting TRBD2. CDR3 length: 20 amino acids. The V segment lost 0 bases and the J segment 5 bases; nucleotides outside the gene matches: 14. The germline V gene encodes CDR1 SGHNT and CDR2 YYREEE (reference sequence).